The T cell receptor (beta chain) described here comes from a study of blood T cell repertoires in COVID-19. The overall study: Specimens from acute and convalescent COVID-19 originated in the United States, Italy and Spain.

Authors' data handling: Nucleated cell number was recorded as an estimate derived from reference gene primer amplification. TCRdb's copy holds only in-frame clones and misses some; the assay was immunoSEQ multiplex PCR. V and J calls plus clone size are reproduced from that table; the DNA served to infer D and trimming. The sample carries around 130,000 clones, around 88% recorded once. Sequenced input: peripheral blood. This sequence was found in a man between 45 and 60 years old with active or convalescent COVID-19.

CDR3 sequence reads: CASSIGSSGDTDTQYF. CDR3 nucleotides: TGTGCCAGTAGTATAGGCAGTAGCGGGGACACAGATACGCAGTATTTT. The chain joins TRBV19 to TRBJ2-3; TRBD2 matches at 8 bases. The CDR3 has 16 amino acids. The V and J ends lost 1 base and 2 bases, in that order; junction bases with no gene match: 5. Per the germline V gene, CDR1 is LNHDA and CDR2 is SQIVND (reference sequence).